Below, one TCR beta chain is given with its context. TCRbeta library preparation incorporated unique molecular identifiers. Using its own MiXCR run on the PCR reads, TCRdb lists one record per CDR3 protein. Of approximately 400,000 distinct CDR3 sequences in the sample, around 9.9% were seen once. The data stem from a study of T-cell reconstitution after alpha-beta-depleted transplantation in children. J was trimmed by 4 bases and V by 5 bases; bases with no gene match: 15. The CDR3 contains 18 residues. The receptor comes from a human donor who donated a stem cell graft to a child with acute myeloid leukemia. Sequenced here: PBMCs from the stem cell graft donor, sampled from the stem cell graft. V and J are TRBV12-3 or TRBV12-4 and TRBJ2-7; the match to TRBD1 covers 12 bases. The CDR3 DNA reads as TGTGCCAGCAGTAGAGTCAGCCCCGGGGACAGGGGGCTGTACGAGCAGTACTTC. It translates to CASSRVSPGDRGLYEQYF.